This passage covers 25 T cell receptor beta chains from one sample sequenced in a study of T cells after yellow fever vaccination. TCRdb passed the 5' RACE reads through MiXCR, listing each CDR3 protein once. The data contain just under 600,000 distinct CDR3 sequences, approximately 15% of them seen just once; the ten biggest clones take up more than 12%. This sample comprised PBMCs, obtained on the day of the yellow fever booster vaccination. The receptors shown here come from a man aged 25-45 years who received the YFV17D yellow fever vaccine.

This clonotype was detected only a few times. V is TRBV9 and J is TRBJ2-5; tentatively, D is TRBD1 or TRBD2 (5 bases each). Germline V gene sequence: CDR1 SGDLS, CDR2 YYNGEE. The CDR3 loop spans 15 amino acids. V lost 6 bases and J 3 bases, leaving 18 bases between the germline ends. In nucleotides, the CDR3 is TGTGCCAGCATCATAGGCAGGGACGGAAAAGAGACCCAGTACTTC. Translation gives CASIIGRDGKETQYF.

This clonotype showed up just a few times. The chain couples TRBV2 to TRBJ2-3, with 7 bases aligning to TRBD2. This CDR3 is 16 amino acids long. The V gene end was trimmed by 8 bases and the J gene end by 1 base; junction bases not matched to a gene: 12. Germline V gene data show CDR1 as SNHLY and CDR2 as FYNNEI. CDR3 nucleotides: TGTGCCAGCCGGGGGGTCTCCGGGACCCGCACAGATACGCAGTATTTT. This translates into CASRGVSGTRTDTQYF.

J is TRBJ1-6 and V is TRBV6-5, with D uncertain. Germline V gene sequence: CDR1 MNHEY, CDR2 SVGAGI. The CDR3 runs to 14 residues. Trimming removed 6 bases from V and 7 bases from J, with 13 bases in between. The CDR3, as DNA: TGTGCCAGCAGATACGAAACAGCAAATTCACCCCTCCACTTT. Translating it yields CASRYETANSPLHF.

V usage is TRBV10-3 and J usage is TRBJ2-6; tentative D call: TRBD1 (6 bases). V was cut by 2 bases and J by 0 bases, with 14 bases left in between. The CDR3 has 18 residues. Germline V CDR1 and CDR2: ENHRY, SYGVKD. The CDR3 sequence: CAISEKVRGDSGANVLTF. The DNA for the CDR3 is TGTGCCATCAGTGAGAAGGTCAGGGGAGACTCTGGGGCCAACGTCCTGACTTTC.

At least ten counts were recorded for this clonotype. Written as DNA, the CDR3 is TGTGCCAGCTCACCGTCAGATACGCAGTATTTT. This sequence encodes CASSPSDTQYF. The chain couples TRBV12-3 or TRBV12-4 to TRBJ2-3, with D unclear. The V end lost 8 bases, the J end lost 4 bases, and 7 bases lay between the germline ends. The CDR3 has 11 amino acids.

V is TRBV7-2 and J is TRBJ1-2, with D possibly TRBD1 on 6 matching bases. Germline V gene data show CDR1 as SGHTA and CDR2 as FQGNSA. The CDR3 spans 14 residues. V was cut by 4 bases and J by 0 bases, with 9 bases left in between. As DNA, the CDR3 is TGTGCCAGCAGCTACTGGGGGCCTAACTATGGCTACACCTTC. Encoded protein: CASSYWGPNYGYTF. Full variable domain (missing parts from reference TRBV7-2 and TRBJ1-2): GAGVSQSPSNKVTEKGKDVELRCDPISGHTALYWYRQSLGQGLEFLIYFQGNSAPDKSGLPSDRFSAERTGGSVSTLTIQRTQQEDSAVYLCASSYWGPNYGYTFGSGTRLTVV.

This clonotype appeared a few times. The gene calls are TRBV6-1 and TRBJ2-7; 9 bases agree with TRBD2. This CDR3 contains 16 residues. Trimming took 6 bases from V and 6 from J; bases not matched to a gene: 15. Germline assignment: CDR1 MNHNS and CDR2 SASEGT. Here the CDR3 DNA reads TGTGCCAGCAGACCCGGTGTTAGCGGGAGTATTAGCGAGCAGTACTTC. The encoded protein is CASRPGVSGSISEQYF.

This clonotype was seen a few times. The chain recombines TRBV7-8 with TRBJ1-6; D is unclear. The CDR3 is 14 amino acids. Deletions cut 4 bases from V and 6 bases from J, with 10 bases between. Germline CDR1 is SGHVS and CDR2 is FQNEAQ. The CDR3 nucleotides are TGTGCCAGCAGCTCCGGACCTCCTAATTCACCCCTCCACTTT. Its protein is CASSSGPPNSPLHF.

This clonotype was seen a few times. J is TRBJ2-1 and V is TRBV5-4; D is undetermined. The germline gives CDR1 SGHNT, CDR2 YYREEE (reference sequence). The CDR3 spans 15 residues. Trimming shortened V by 4 bases and J by 3 bases, and 14 bases separated the two germline ends. This CDR3 reads CASSNGLEFYNEQFF. The CDR3 coding sequence is TGTGCCAGCAGCAATGGTCTGGAGTTCTACAATGAGCAGTTCTTC.

V and J are TRBV5-4 and TRBJ2-3, with 10 bases lining up with TRBD1. With V trimmed by 4 bases and J by 4 bases, 6 bases remained unmatched. Germline values: CDR1 SGHNT, CDR2 YYREEE (reference sequence). CDR3 length equals 15 residues. The CDR3 loop reads CASSHGQGGSDTQYF. The DNA of the CDR3 is TGTGCCAGCAGCCATGGACAGGGGGGGTCAGATACGCAGTATTTT.

This clonotype was detected a few times. V is TRBV12-3 or TRBV12-4 and J is TRBJ2-7; 12 nucleotides agree with TRBD2. This CDR3 contains 16 residues. The ends lost 4 bases at V and 3 bases at J; junction bases unmatched: 7. The CDR3 region is CASSSSTSGRNYEQYF. CDR3 DNA sequence: TGTGCCAGCAGTTCTTCCACTAGCGGGAGGAACTACGAGCAGTACTTC.

This clonotype came up many times. The chain uses TRBV10-3 and TRBJ2-4; D ambiguous. Trimming removed 3 bases from V and 7 bases from J, with 10 bases in between. This CDR3 contains 13 residues. Looked up from germline, CDR1 is ENHRY and CDR2 is SYGVKD. CDR3 in amino acids: CAISDPTKNIQYF. The CDR3 region has the DNA TGTGCCATCAGTGACCCGACGAAGAACATTCAGTACTTC.

This clonotype has just a few counts. This rearrangement joins TRBV9 to TRBJ2-2; 7 bases agree with TRBD1. V gave up 3 bases and J gave up 0 bases; unmatched junction bases: 5. The CDR3 loop spans 16 amino acids. The germline gives CDR1 SGDLS, CDR2 YYNGEE. CDR3 nucleotide sequence: TGTGCCAGCAGCGAACGACAGGGTACGAACACCGGGGAGCTGTTTTTT. Translating gives CASSERQGTNTGELFF.

The chain has TRBV30 and TRBJ2-2, with TRBD2 matching over 9 bases. After removal of 0 bases from V and 6 bases from J, the junction contained 14 bases not matched to a gene. The CDR3 is 18 amino acids. Germline V gene lookup returns CDR1 GTSNPN and CDR2 SVGIG (reference sequence). The CDR3 DNA reads as TGTGCCTGGAGTGTACTTCCTAGCGGGGTTTTCTCCCCCGGGGAGCTGTTTTTT. As protein: CAWSVLPSGVFSPGELFF.

The chain employs TRBV6-5 and TRBJ2-1; D is uncertain. V dropped 0 bases and J dropped 3 bases, with 6 bases sitting between them. Per germline, CDR1 MNHEY and CDR2 SVGAGI. CDR3 length equals 14 residues. The CDR3 nucleotides are TGTGCCAGCAGTTACTCGTCAGGCTACAATGAGCAGTTCTTC. It specifies CASSYSSGYNEQFF.

This clonotype has a handful of counts. The rearrangement uses TRBV12-3 or TRBV12-4 and TRBJ1-2; D remains unclear. V lost 6 bases, J lost 6 bases, and 20 bases lay in between. This CDR3 contains 15 residues. The CDR3 protein is CASSSTPIYTHGYTF. The CDR3 DNA is TGTGCCAGCAGCTCAACCCCAATTTACACCCATGGCTACACCTTC.

The genes are TRBV27 and TRBJ2-7; 9 bases align to TRBD1. Germline V lookup: CDR1 MNHEY, CDR2 SMNVEV (reference sequence). Losses at the gene ends were 8 bases for V and 0 bases for J; bases not matched to a gene: 5. The CDR3 has 14 residues. For the CDR3, the DNA is TGTGCCAGCTACAAGGGACAGGGCTCCTACGAGCAGTACTTC. Translation: CASYKGQGSYEQYF.

The chain is built from TRBV5-1 and TRBJ2-7; no definite D call. The ends were cut back, 0 bases at V and 2 bases at J, with 9 bases in the middle. Germline V gene lookup returns CDR1 SGHRS and CDR2 YFSETQ. This CDR3 is 14 amino acids long. The CDR3 bases are TGCGCCAGCAGCTTGGACGCCGGAACCTACGAGCAGTACTTC. Translation gives CASSLDAGTYEQYF. Full variable domain (missing parts from reference TRBV5-1 and TRBJ2-7): KAGVTQTPRYLIKTRGQQVTLSCSPISGHRSVSWYQQTPGQGLQFLFEYFSETQRNKGNFPGRFSGRQFSNSRSEMNVSTLELGDSALYLCASSLDAGTYEQYFGPGTRLTVT.

This clonotype was counted only a few times. The chain uses TRBV7-8 and TRBJ2-3, with 10 bases that match TRBD2. This CDR3 is built from 17 residues. The germline gives CDR1 SGHVS, CDR2 FQNEAQ. The junction had 13 bases not matched to a gene; V was cut back by 5 bases and J by 5 bases. Written as DNA, the CDR3 is TGTGCCAGCAGCCCAGGTCCGAGCGGGAGGGCCGGAGATACGCAGTATTTT. Amino acids: CASSPGPSGRAGDTQYF.

This clonotype was counted only a few times. The CDR3 nucleotides are TGTGCCAGTAGTATAGACCGGAAGGACATTCAGTACTTC. Translation gives CASSIDRKDIQYF. This rearrangement joins TRBV19 to TRBJ2-4, with D uncertain. The CDR3 runs 13 residues. Trimming pared 0 bases from V and 8 bases from J, leaving 8 bases between. CDR1 LNHDA and CDR2 SQIVND come from the germline V gene (reference sequence).

This clonotype has just one count. The chain joins TRBV20-1 to TRBJ1-5; possibly TRBD1 for D (6 bases). V gave up 1 base and J gave up 3 bases, with 13 bases separating them. The CDR3 has 15 amino acids. The germline V gene has CDR1 DFQATT and CDR2 SNEGSKA (reference sequence). In DNA, the CDR3 is TGCAGTGCTAGAGGTGCGGGGGCCCACAATCAGCCCCAGCATTTT. Its translation: CSARGAGAHNQPQHF.

This clonotype was seen only a few times. The CDR3 sequence is CAISGGPRMETQYF. CDR3 nucleotides: TGTGCCATCAGTGGGGGACCCCGGATGGAGACCCAGTACTTC. The J gene is TRBJ2-5, the V gene TRBV10-3; D may correspond to TRBD1 or TRBD2 (5 bases each). CDR1 and CDR2 (germline): ENHRY, SYGVKD. V lost 4 bases to trimming and J lost 5 bases, with 14 bases between them. The CDR3 extends over 14 amino acids.

V usage is TRBV20-1 and J usage is TRBJ2-7, with D possibly being TRBD1 (5 bases). Trimming removed 6 bases at V and 2 bases at J, with 11 bases between. Looked up from germline, CDR1 is DFQATT and CDR2 is SNEGSKA (reference sequence). CDR3 length: 12 residues. The CDR3 loop is CSARTTAYEQYF. The CDR3 DNA is TGCAGTGCGCGGACAACCGCCTACGAGCAGTACTTC.

Many counts were recorded for this clonotype. The CDR3 nucleotides are TGTGCCAGCAGTTTATTGGCGGGAGGGGACAATGAGCAGTTCTTC. The encoded protein is CASSLLAGGDNEQFF. The chain has TRBV12-3 or TRBV12-4 and TRBJ2-1, with 9 bases lining up with TRBD2. The CDR3 extends over 15 amino acids. The trim removed 2 bases at V and 5 bases at J, leaving 4 bases unmatched.

V is TRBV7-2 and J is TRBJ2-3; 13 nucleotides align to TRBD2. The V segment lost 0 bases and the J segment 5 bases; nucleotides outside the gene matches: 8. This CDR3 has 18 residues. Germline values: CDR1 SGHTA, CDR2 FQGNSA. The CDR3 reads CASSLAYGLAGEVDTQYF. As DNA, the CDR3 is TGTGCCAGCAGCTTAGCGTACGGACTAGCGGGAGAGGTAGATACGCAGTATTTT.